Following are 21 T cell receptor beta chains from one sample sequenced in a study of shared clonotypes between healthy human individuals (dated by TCRdb to the early 2020s). The library was generated by the immunoSEQ multiplex PCR assay. As stored in TCRdb, this immuneACCESS dataset retains in-frame rearrangements with V and J assigned. A fraction of the clones does not appear; measured against another copy, unresolved V genes explain less than half of the discrepancy, and the remainder lacks a known reason. The sample table holds more than 2,000,000 clones, of which about 92% were seen once. Around 0.14% of the sample is taken by the ten largest. Material: naive CD4+ T cells sorted from blood. This specimen's cell subset or site label, per the study, means: CD45RA+ positively selected. The receptors were sampled from a man between 18 and 35 years old in good health.

This clone was observed a single time. This chain links TRBV6-4 with TRBJ1-6, with unresolved D. V was shortened by 5 bases and J by 7 bases, with 24 bases between the two germline ends. Germline loops: CDR1 MRHNA, CDR2 SNTAGT. The CDR3 covers 18 residues. CDR3 in DNA: TGTGCCAGCAGTCTCCTTCCACAGCTCCAAACCCCAAATTCACCCCTCCACTTT. Translation gives CASSLLPQLQTPNSPLHF.

The rearrangement uses TRBV7-9 and TRBJ1-2; possibly TRBD1 for D (5 bases). The CDR3 is 12 residues long. Germline V gene sequence: CDR1 SEHNR, CDR2 FQNEAQ (reference sequence). Trimming cost V 3 bases and J 6 bases, with 8 bases left between them. The CDR3 loop is CASSLDTDGYTF. CDR3 sequence (DNA): TGTGCCAGCAGCTTGGACACGGATGGCTACACCTTC.

The rearrangement links TRBV28 to TRBJ1-5, with D hard to call. Germline CDR1 and CDR2: MDHEN and SYDVKM. CDR3 length: 15 amino acids. With 4 bases removed from V and 4 bases from J, the gap between germline ends came to 14 bases. In nucleotides, the CDR3 is TGTGCCAGCAGTTCCCGGTCCCTGGGGAATCAGCCCCAGCATTTT. Translation gives CASSSRSLGNQPQHF.

The chain employs TRBV2 and TRBJ1-5, with TRBD1 as a possible D gene (5 bases). The germline V and J ends were trimmed by 6 bases and 9 bases, with 9 bases remaining between them. The CDR3 extends over 11 amino acids. Germline V gene sequence: CDR1 SNHLY, CDR2 FYNNEI. The CDR3 coding sequence is TGTGCCAGCAGGAGAACAGGGCCCCAGCATTTT. This encodes CASRRTGPQHF.

The V gene is TRBV5-1, the J gene TRBJ2-2; tentatively, D is TRBD1 (6 bases). The V end was cut by 0 bases, the J end by 7 bases, with 22 bases between. CDR1 SGHRS and CDR2 YFSETQ come from the germline V gene. The CDR3 covers 18 residues. CDR3 residues: CASSLVPPGPEQGGELFF. The CDR3 DNA follows: TGCGCCAGCAGCTTGGTTCCCCCAGGGCCCGAACAGGGCGGGGAGCTGTTTTTT.

Here the CDR3 reads CASSQDGTSGGARETQYF. The CDR3 region has the DNA TGTGCCAGCAGCCAAGATGGGACTAGCGGGGGGGCCCGGGAGACCCAGTACTTC. This chain connects TRBV4-2 to TRBJ2-5, with 16 bases fitting TRBD2. The CDR3 contains 18 residues. J lost 5 bases, V lost 0 bases, and 6 bases had no gene match. Germline CDR1 is LGHNA and CDR2 is YNFKEQ.

This sequence joins TRBV6-6 and TRBJ2-3; tentatively, D is TRBD1 (6 bases). This CDR3 region has 14 residues. V shed 4 bases and J shed 3 bases, with 11 bases lying between them. Looked up from germline, CDR1 is MNHNY and CDR2 is SVGAGI (reference sequence). The CDR3 loop reads CASSFLRGTDTQYF. DNA for the CDR3: TGTGCCAGCAGTTTCCTCAGGGGAACAGATACGCAGTATTTT.

The chain combines TRBV30 with TRBJ1-1; tentative D call: TRBD1 (6 bases). The CDR3 loop spans 17 amino acids. Trimming stripped 0 bases from V and 6 bases from J, with 23 bases between. Germline V CDR1 and CDR2: GTSNPN, SVGIG (reference sequence). CDR3 DNA sequence: TGTGCCTGGAGTGTAAGGGGGTCATCGAACAGGGTGGCTGAAGCTTTCTTT. Its translation: CAWSVRGSSNRVAEAFF.

J is TRBJ2-1 and V is TRBV12-5, with D uncertain. Per the germline V gene, CDR1 is LGHNT and CDR2 is FRNRAP. This CDR3 has 13 residues. Between the trimmed V and J ends, which lost 3 bases and 6 bases, there was a span of 9 bases. The CDR3 DNA reads TGTGCTAGTGGTTTCTCGGGTGGCAATGAGCAGTTCTTC. It is translated as CASGFSGGNEQFF.

This chain joins TRBV28 and TRBJ1-1; no clear D gene. The V and J ends lost 4 bases and 7 bases respectively, with 19 bases between them. The CDR3 runs 15 residues. CDR1 MDHEN and CDR2 SYDVKM come from the germline V gene. The CDR3 sequence is CASSSPGPSDDEAFF. The CDR3 DNA is TGTGCCAGCAGTTCCCCCGGCCCGTCGGACGATGAAGCTTTCTTT.

The chain is built from TRBV30 and TRBJ2-2; D possibly corresponds to TRBD1 (6 bases). V dropped 4 bases and J dropped 3 bases, with 6 bases sitting between them. This CDR3 spans 12 amino acids. Germline V gene data show CDR1 as GTSNPN and CDR2 as SVGIG (reference sequence). CDR3 sequence (DNA): TGTGCCTGGACAGGGGACACCGGGGAGCTGTTTTTT. Translating it yields CAWTGDTGELFF.

The V and J genes are TRBV2 and TRBJ1-3; no definite D call. The CDR3 spans 14 residues. CDR1 SNHLY and CDR2 FYNNEI come from the germline V gene. Trimming cost V 1 base and J 2 bases, with 6 bases left between them. Written as DNA, the CDR3 is TGTGCCAGCAGTGAAGGGAAAGCTGGAAACACCATATATTTT. Translation: CASSEGKAGNTIYF.

This clone showed up just once. The rearrangement uses TRBV5-1 and TRBJ2-3, with TRBD2 matching 9 bases. The length of the CDR3 is 16 residues. Germline loops: CDR1 SGHRS, CDR2 YFSETQ. Trimming took 6 bases from V and 2 from J; bases not matched to a gene: 10. CDR3 in amino acids: CASTPGIAGVTDTQYF. CDR3 nucleotide sequence: TGCGCCAGCACCCCCGGGATAGCGGGAGTCACAGATACGCAGTATTTT.

This clone was detected only once. This sequence joins TRBV10-2 and TRBJ2-2; D is unresolved. Trimming removed 3 bases at V and 3 bases at J, with 8 bases between. The CDR3 extends over 14 amino acids. The germline CDR1 and CDR2 sequences are WSHSY and SAAADI. In DNA, the CDR3 is TGCGCCAGCAGTGAATTGGGCGACACCGGGGAGCTGTTTTTT. This gives the protein CASSELGDTGELFF.

The chain recombines TRBV7-6 with TRBJ2-2; TRBD2 matches at 7 bases. The CDR3 is 15 amino acids. Germline V gene sequence: CDR1 SGHVS, CDR2 FNYEAQ. With 5 bases clipped from V and 3 bases from J, the junction kept 6 bases outside the gene matches. The DNA for the CDR3 is TGTGCCAGCAGCCCCCGGGGGGACTACACCGGGGAGCTGTTTTTT. Amino acid sequence: CASSPRGDYTGELFF.

This rearrangement joins TRBV19 to TRBJ1-4, with D possibly TRBD1 on 6 matching bases. V lost 6 bases and J lost 3, with 14 bases in between. The CDR3 is 15 amino acids. Germline lookup yields CDR1 LNHDA and CDR2 SQIVND (reference sequence). CDR3 DNA sequence: TGTGCCAGTAGAATGAAGGGGGTTCCTAATGAAAAACTGTTTTTT. Amino acids: CASRMKGVPNEKLFF.

In DNA, the CDR3 is TGTGCCATCAGTGCTTCCAGGGCCCCTGGAGCTTTCTTT. This encodes CAISASRAPGAFF. This chain connects TRBV10-3 to TRBJ1-1; D is perhaps TRBD1 (5 bases). V was pared by 4 bases and J by 10 bases, with 16 bases between. From germline, CDR1 is ENHRY and CDR2 SYGVKD. The CDR3 is made up of 13 amino acids.

This rearrangement joins TRBV5-4 to TRBJ2-5, with 9 bases that match TRBD1. The J call could be wrong; TRBJ2-7 is a better fit for the DNA end. The CDR3 spans 15 residues. Germline values: CDR1 SGHNT, CDR2 YYREEE (reference sequence). CDR3 DNA: TGTGCCAGCAGCTTTCCCGGGACAGGGCCCCACGAGCAGTACTTC. Amino acids: CASSFPGTGPHEQYF.

Details on this clone: This same CDR3 is encoded by further DNA sequences in the sample. V is TRBV18 and J is TRBJ2-5; D is unresolved. CDR1 is KGHSH, CDR2 LQKENI, per germline. The CDR3 has 13 residues. The V and J ends lost 0 bases and 5 bases respectively, with 7 bases between them. CDR3: CASSPPSGETQYF. The DNA of the CDR3 is TGTGCCAGCTCACCACCGTCCGGGGAGACCCAGTACTTC.

Turning to this clone: Other DNA sequences from this sample encode an identical CDR3 as well. V and J are TRBV5-1 and TRBJ2-7, with 7 positions matching TRBD2. Trimming took 5 bases from V and 1 from J; bases not matched to a gene: 0. This CDR3 is 12 amino acids long. CDR1 SGHRS and CDR2 YFSETQ come from the germline V gene. The CDR3 is CASRGGSYEQYF. The CDR3 DNA sequence: TGCGCCAGCAGGGGAGGGTCCTACGAGCAGTACTTC.

This CDR3 is CASNDRVTSEEQYF. DNA of the CDR3: TGTGCCAGTAACGACAGGGTCACAAGCGAAGAGCAGTACTTC. V and J are TRBV6-6 and TRBJ2-7, with 7 bases fitting TRBD1. Germline trimming cut 9 bases from V and 7 bases from J; bases unmatched to any gene: 15. There are 14 residues in the CDR3. Germline V gives CDR1 MNHNY, CDR2 SVGAGI (reference sequence).